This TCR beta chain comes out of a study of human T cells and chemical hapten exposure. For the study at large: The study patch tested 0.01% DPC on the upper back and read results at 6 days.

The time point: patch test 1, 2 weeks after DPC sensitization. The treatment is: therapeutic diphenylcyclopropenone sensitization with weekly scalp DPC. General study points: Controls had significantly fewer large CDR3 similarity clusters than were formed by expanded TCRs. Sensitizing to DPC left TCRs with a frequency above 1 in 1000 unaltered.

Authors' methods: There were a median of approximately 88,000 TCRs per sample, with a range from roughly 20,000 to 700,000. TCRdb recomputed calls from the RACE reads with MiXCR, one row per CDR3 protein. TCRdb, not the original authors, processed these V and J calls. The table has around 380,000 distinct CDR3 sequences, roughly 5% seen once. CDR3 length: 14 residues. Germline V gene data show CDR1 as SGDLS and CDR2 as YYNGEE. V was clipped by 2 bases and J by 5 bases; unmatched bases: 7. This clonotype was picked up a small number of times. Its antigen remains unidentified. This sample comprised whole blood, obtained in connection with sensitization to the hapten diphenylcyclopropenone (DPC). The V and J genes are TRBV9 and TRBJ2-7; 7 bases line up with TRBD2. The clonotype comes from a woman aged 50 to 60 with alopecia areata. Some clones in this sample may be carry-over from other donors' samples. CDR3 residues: CASSVAGVSHEQYF. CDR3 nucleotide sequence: TGTGCCAGCAGCGTGGCGGGAGTTTCTCACGAGCAGTACTTC.